What follows is one T cell receptor beta chain and its context. The antigen is not known. The data are from a study of OX40 agonist ivuxolimab in advanced cancers. CDR1 MNHEY and CDR2 SMNVEV come from the germline V gene (reference sequence). This CDR3 spans 14 amino acids. J gave up 8 bases and V 4 bases, and 2 bases lay outside the gene matches. Study-wide points: Doses of 0.1 to 3.0 mg/kg were accompanied by clonal expansion of CD4+ and CD8+ blood T cells by week 6. People who partly responded at 0.1-3.0 mg/kg had some of the least clonal expansion seen.

Some clones are missing from TCRdb's copy, which holds only in-frame ones; the method was immunoSEQ multiplex PCR. The repertoire holds some 86,000 clones, approximately 86% seen once, with around 6% in the top ten. The chain couples TRBV27 to TRBJ2-1, with 13 bases lining up with TRBD2. This receptor was taken from an adult with an advanced solid tumor such as melanoma, head and neck, liver or kidney cancer. This material consisted of CD4+ or CD8+ T cells sorted from blood, taken in a trial of the OX40 agonist ivuxolimab. CDR3 in amino acids: CASSWTSGSYEQFF. CDR3 DNA sequence: TGTGCCAGCAGTTGGACTAGCGGGAGCTATGAGCAGTTCTTC.